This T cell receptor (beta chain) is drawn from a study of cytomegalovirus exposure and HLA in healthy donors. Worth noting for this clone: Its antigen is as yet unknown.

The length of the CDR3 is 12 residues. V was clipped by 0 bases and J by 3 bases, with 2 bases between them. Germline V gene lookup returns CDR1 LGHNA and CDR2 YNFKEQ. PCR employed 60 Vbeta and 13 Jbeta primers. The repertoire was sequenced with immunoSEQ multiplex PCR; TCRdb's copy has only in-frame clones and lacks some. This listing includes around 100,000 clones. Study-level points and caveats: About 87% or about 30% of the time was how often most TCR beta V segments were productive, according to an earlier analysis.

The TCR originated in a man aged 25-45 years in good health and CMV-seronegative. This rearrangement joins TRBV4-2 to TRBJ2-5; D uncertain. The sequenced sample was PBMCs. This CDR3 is CASSQDKETQYF. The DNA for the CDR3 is TGTGCCAGCAGCCAAGATAAAGAGACCCAGTACTTC.